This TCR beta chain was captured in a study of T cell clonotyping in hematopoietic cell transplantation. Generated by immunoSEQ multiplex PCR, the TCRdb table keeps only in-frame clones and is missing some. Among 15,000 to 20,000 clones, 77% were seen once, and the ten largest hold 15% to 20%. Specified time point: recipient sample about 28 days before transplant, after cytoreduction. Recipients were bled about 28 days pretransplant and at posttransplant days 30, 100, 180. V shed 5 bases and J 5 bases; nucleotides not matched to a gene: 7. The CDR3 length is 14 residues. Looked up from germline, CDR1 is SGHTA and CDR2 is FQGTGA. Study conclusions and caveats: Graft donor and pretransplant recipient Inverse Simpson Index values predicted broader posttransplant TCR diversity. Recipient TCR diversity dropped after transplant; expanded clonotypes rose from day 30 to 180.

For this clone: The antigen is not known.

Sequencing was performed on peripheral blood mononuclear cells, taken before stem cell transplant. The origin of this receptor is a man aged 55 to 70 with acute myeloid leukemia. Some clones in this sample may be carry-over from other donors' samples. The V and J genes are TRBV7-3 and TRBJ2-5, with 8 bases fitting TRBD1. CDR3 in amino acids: CASSLQGALETQYF. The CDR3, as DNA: TGTGCCAGCAGCCTCCAGGGGGCGTTGGAGACCCAGTACTTC.